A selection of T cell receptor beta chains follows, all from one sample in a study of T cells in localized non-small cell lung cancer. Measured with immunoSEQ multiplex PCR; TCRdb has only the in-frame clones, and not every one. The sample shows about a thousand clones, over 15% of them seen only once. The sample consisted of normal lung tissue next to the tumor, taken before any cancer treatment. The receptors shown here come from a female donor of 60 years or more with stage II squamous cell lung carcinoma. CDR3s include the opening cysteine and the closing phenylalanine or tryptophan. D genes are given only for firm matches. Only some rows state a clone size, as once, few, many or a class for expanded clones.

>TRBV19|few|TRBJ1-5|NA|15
CASREEGTLNQPQHF
TGTGCCAGTAGGGAAGAAGGGACCCTCAATCAGCCCCAGCATTTT
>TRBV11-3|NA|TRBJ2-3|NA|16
CASSPDEGGNKDTQYF
TGTGCCAGCAGCCCGGACGAGGGGGGAAATAAAGATACGCAGTATTTT
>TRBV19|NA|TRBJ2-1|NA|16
CASSIMGRYSYNEQFF
TGTGCCAGTAGTATAATGGGCCGCTACTCCTACAATGAGCAGTTCTTC
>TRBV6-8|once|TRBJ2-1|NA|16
CAISGPTHFSYNEQFF
TGTGCCATCAGCGGACCGACTCATTTCTCCTACAATGAGCAGTTCTTC
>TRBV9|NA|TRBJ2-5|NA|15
CASSEGAGRGETQYF
TGTGCCAGCAGTGAAGGCGCGGGTCGGGGGGAGACCCAGTACTTC
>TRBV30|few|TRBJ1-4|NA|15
CAWSQQTTTNEKLFF
TGTGCCTGGAGTCAACAGACTACAACTAATGAAAAACTGTTTTTT
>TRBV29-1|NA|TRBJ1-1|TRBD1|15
CSVEDRALLNTEAFF
TGCAGCGTCGAGGACAGGGCCCTCCTGAACACTGAAGCTTTCTTT
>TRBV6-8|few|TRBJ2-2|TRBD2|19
CASSDRSGLAGVRTGELFF
TGTGCCAGCAGTGATCGCTCGGGGCTAGCGGGAGTACGGACCGGGGAGCTGTTTTTT
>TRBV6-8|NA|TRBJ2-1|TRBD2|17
CASSPGYGSGVNNEQFF
TGTGCCAGCAGCCCCGGTTATGGTAGCGGGGTAAACAATGAGCAGTTCTTC
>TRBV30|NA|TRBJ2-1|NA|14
CAWSVKGTSPEQFF
TGTGCCTGGAGTGTAAAAGGGACGAGTCCTGAGCAGTTCTTC
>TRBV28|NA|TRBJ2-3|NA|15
CASSRGAFSTDTQYF
TGTGCCAGCTCCCGGGGAGCCTTCTCCACAGATACGCAGTATTTT
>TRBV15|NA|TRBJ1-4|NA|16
CATSREPRGTNEKLFF
TGTGCCACCAGCAGAGAACCAAGGGGAACTAATGAAAAACTGTTTTTT
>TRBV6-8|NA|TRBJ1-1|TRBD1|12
CAISEGTDEAFF
TGTGCCATCAGCGAAGGGACAGATGAAGCTTTCTTT
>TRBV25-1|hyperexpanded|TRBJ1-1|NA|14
CASSDGGVDTEAFF
TGTGCCAGCAGTGATGGGGGCGTGGACACTGAAGCTTTCTTT
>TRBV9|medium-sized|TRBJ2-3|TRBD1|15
CASSVPTGGPDTQYF
TGTGCCAGCAGCGTACCCACAGGGGGGCCAGATACGCAGTATTTT
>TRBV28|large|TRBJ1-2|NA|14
CASTTGGENFGYTF
TGTGCCAGCACCACGGGGGGCGAGAACTTTGGCTACACCTTC
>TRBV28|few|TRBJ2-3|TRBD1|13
CASSWDSPDTQYF
TGTGCCAGCAGTTGGGACAGCCCAGATACGCAGTATTTT
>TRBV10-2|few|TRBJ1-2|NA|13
CASAKRDGGGYTF
TGCGCCAGCGCAAAGCGGGACGGCGGTGGCTACACCTTC
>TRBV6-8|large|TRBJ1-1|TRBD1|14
CASSKTGLNTEAFF
TGTGCCAGCAGTAAGACAGGGTTGAACACTGAAGCTTTCTTT
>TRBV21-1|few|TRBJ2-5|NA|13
CASSERRGETQYF
TGTGCCAGCAGTGAACGAAGGGGAGAGACCCAGTACTTC
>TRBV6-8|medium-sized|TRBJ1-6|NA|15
CASSKGDAYNSPLHF
TGTGCCAGCAGTAAGGGGGACGCCTATAATTCACCCCTCCACTTT
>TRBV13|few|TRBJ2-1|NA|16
CASSVGQKSSYNEQFF
TGTGCCAGCAGCGTTGGACAGAAGAGCTCCTACAATGAGCAGTTCTTC
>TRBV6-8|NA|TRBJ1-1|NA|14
CATLEGLLNTEAFF
TGTGCCACCCTAGAGGGGCTTTTGAACACTGAAGCTTTCTTT